One sample yielded the 14 T cell receptor beta chains listed below, sequenced in a study of OX40 agonist ivuxolimab in advanced cancers. Sequencing used immunoSEQ multiplex PCR; TCRdb keeps in-frame clones, though not all of them. The sample holds around 110,000 clones, approximately 90% seen once. The specimen comprised CD4+ or CD8+ T cells sorted from blood, sampled in a trial of the OX40 agonist ivuxolimab. Source of these receptors: an adult with an advanced solid tumor such as melanoma, head and neck, liver or kidney cancer.

The chain has TRBV30 and TRBJ2-5; D call uncertain. There are 12 residues in the CDR3. V was cut by 3 bases and J by 5 bases, with 10 bases left in between. The V gene's germline CDR1 is GTSNPN and CDR2 SVGIG (reference sequence). For the CDR3, the DNA is TGTGCCTGGAGCCTAGATAGGGAGACCCAGTACTTC. Translating it yields CAWSLDRETQYF. The variable domain in full, with the rest retrieved from reference TRBV30 and TRBJ2-5, is SQTIHQWPATLVQPVGSPLSLECTVEGTSNPNLYWYRQAAGRGLQLLFYSVGIGQISSEVPQNLSASRPQDRQFILSSKKLLLSDSGFYLCAWSLDRETQYFGPGTRLLVL.

The V gene is TRBV5-1, the J gene TRBJ2-5; 10 bases fit TRBD1. The better agreement between TRBJ2-7 and the DNA end casts doubt on the J call. Germline lookup yields CDR1 SGHRS and CDR2 YFSETQ. The CDR3 spans 14 residues. CDR3 in DNA: TGCGCCAGCAGCAGGGACAGGGGTTCTTACGAGCAGTACTTC. Translated, it gives CASSRDRGSYEQYF.

The chain carries TRBV7-3 and TRBJ2-2; D remains ambiguous. This CDR3 spans 13 amino acids. Germline V CDR1 and CDR2: SGHTA, FQGTGA. The germline V and J ends were trimmed by 4 bases and 0 bases, with 3 bases remaining between them. This CDR3 is CASSYTNTGELFF. The CDR3 DNA reads TGTGCCAGCAGCTATACGAACACCGGGGAGCTGTTTTTT.

V gene TRBV7-2 combines with J gene TRBJ2-1; 7 positions agree with TRBD2. CDR3 length equals 16 residues. CDR1 SGHTA and CDR2 FQGNSA come from the germline V gene. With 5 bases clipped from V and 2 bases from J, the junction kept 9 bases outside the gene matches. CDR3 protein: CASSPRGGGTYNEQFF. CDR3 DNA sequence: TGTGCCAGCAGCCCCCGTGGGGGGGGGACCTACAATGAGCAGTTCTTC.

V usage is TRBV18 and J usage is TRBJ2-3, with D possibly TRBD2 on 5 matching bases. Germline CDR1 reads KGHSH; CDR2 reads LQKENI. This CDR3 has 14 amino acids. V lost 5 bases to trimming and J lost 1 base, with 10 bases between them. The CDR3 is CASSTGGGTDTQYF. As DNA, the CDR3 is TGTGCCAGCTCAACCGGAGGCGGCACAGATACGCAGTATTTT.

V gene TRBV7-9 combines with J gene TRBJ2-1; 12 bases are shared with TRBD2. J was trimmed by 5 bases and V by 5 bases; bases with no gene match: 4. The CDR3 spans 15 residues. Germline lookup yields CDR1 SEHNR and CDR2 FQNEAQ (reference sequence). CDR3: CASSPLAGGNNEQFF. The CDR3 DNA sequence: TGTGCCAGCAGCCCACTAGCGGGAGGCAACAATGAGCAGTTCTTC.

The chain uses TRBV21-1 and TRBJ2-3; the listed D gene, TRBD2, was not tested against the DNA. TRBV21-1 is described as a pseudogene. The CDR3 is 19 residues long. The DNA of the CDR3 is TGTGCCAGCAGCAAAATGGGGGGGCAGTGTGGGCTCGAACCCGATACGCAGTATTTT. Protein product: CASSKMGGQCGLEPDTQYF.

V is TRBV29-1 and J is TRBJ1-1; no definite D call. CDR1 is SQVTM, CDR2 ANQGSEA, per germline. V lost 2 bases and J 1 base, leaving 8 bases between the germline ends. CDR3 size: 13 residues. The CDR3 DNA reads TGCAGCGTTGAACGGCAGCAGAACACTGAAGCTTTCTTT. It encodes CSVERQQNTEAFF.

The V gene is TRBV19, the J gene TRBJ2-1; maybe TRBD2 (6 bases). The CDR3 runs to 15 residues. Trimming cost V 7 bases and J 6 bases, with 19 bases left between them. The germline gives CDR1 LNHDA, CDR2 SQIVND (reference sequence). CDR3 amino acids: CASTSGSLGGNEQFF. The CDR3 DNA reads as TGTGCCAGTACCTCTGGATCGTTGGGGGGCAATGAGCAGTTCTTC.

Only a few counts were recorded for this clone. CDR3 DNA sequence: TGTGCCACCAGCAGGGAGTGGGGAGAGGGGCCGAACACTGAAGCTTTCTTT. Translating gives CATSREWGEGPNTEAFF. This chain links TRBV15 with TRBJ1-1; maybe TRBD1 (5 bases). The CDR3 extends over 17 amino acids. The V gene lost 3 bases and the J gene lost 1 base, with 18 bases spanning the gap. Germline assignment: CDR1 LNHNV and CDR2 YYDKDF (reference sequence).

V usage is TRBV13 and J usage is TRBJ2-3, with D perhaps TRBD2 (5 bases). Germline CDR1 PRHDT, CDR2 FYEKMQ (reference sequence). V was cut by 0 bases and J by 1 base, with 5 bases left in between. The CDR3 loop spans 14 amino acids. The CDR3 DNA follows: TGTGCCAGCAGCTTAGGGCGGGGCACAGATACGCAGTATTTT. This encodes CASSLGRGTDTQYF. Supplemented by reference TRBV13 and TRBJ2-3, the full variable domain reads AAGVIQSPRHLIKEKRETATLKCYPIPRHDTVYWYQQGPGQDPQFLISFYEKMQSDKGSIPDRFSAQQFSDYHSELNMSSLELGDSALYFCASSLGRGTDTQYFGPGTRLTVL.

The chain has TRBV5-8 and TRBJ1-1, with a tentative D call TRBD1 (5 bases). Germline V gives CDR1 SGHTS, CDR2 YDEGEE. Deletions cut 2 bases from V and 1 base from J, with 9 bases between. The CDR3 has 14 amino acids. This chain's CDR3 is CASSFGQGNTEAFF. Written as DNA, the CDR3 is TGTGCCAGCAGCTTTGGGCAGGGGAACACTGAAGCTTTCTTT.

The table lists this clone with a count of one. The V call is TRBV19, the J call TRBJ1-2, with D unresolved. The length of the CDR3 is 12 residues. The germline gives CDR1 LNHDA, CDR2 SQIVND (reference sequence). Trimming removed 6 bases from V and 6 bases from J, with 11 bases in between. The CDR3 DNA reads as TGTGCCAGTAGCCGAGTTGGGGATGGCTACACCTTC. Amino acids: CASSRVGDGYTF.

This clone was seen just once. The junction shows a germline mismatch at one end, possibly a read error. This chain uses TRBV5-1 with TRBJ2-1, with 13 bases that match TRBD2. Germline V gene sequence: CDR1 SGHRS, CDR2 YFSETQ. The CDR3 is 18 residues long. CDR3 loop: CASTLWTSGSRTYNEQFF. CDR3 nucleotide sequence: TGCGCCAGCACCTTGTGGACTAGCGGGAGTCGGACCTACAATGAGCAGTTCTTC.